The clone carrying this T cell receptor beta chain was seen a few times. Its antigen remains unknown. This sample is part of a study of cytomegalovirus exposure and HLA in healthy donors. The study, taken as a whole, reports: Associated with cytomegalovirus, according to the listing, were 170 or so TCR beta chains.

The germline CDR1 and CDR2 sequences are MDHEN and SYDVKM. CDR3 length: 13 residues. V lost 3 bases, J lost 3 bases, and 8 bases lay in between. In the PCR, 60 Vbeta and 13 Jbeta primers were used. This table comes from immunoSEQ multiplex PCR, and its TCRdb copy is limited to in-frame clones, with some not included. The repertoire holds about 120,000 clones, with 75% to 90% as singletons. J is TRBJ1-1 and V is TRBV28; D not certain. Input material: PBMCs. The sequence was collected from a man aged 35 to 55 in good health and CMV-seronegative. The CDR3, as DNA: TGTGCCAGCAGTTTTGGAGGGTACACTGAAGCTTTCTTT. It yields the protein CASSFGGYTEAFF.